This T cell receptor (beta chain) stems from a study of CD4 T cell repertoires in COVID-19. Regarding the study as a whole: In SARS-CoV and/or HKU1 spike cultures, between roughly 7 and 25% of SARS-CoV-2 clonotypes reappeared. Several top expanded SARS-CoV-2-reactive clonotypes were shared by two or three memory subsets.

Measured with immunoSEQ multiplex PCR; TCRdb has only the in-frame clones, and not every one. The repertoire consists of about 75,000 clones, with around 82% occurring once and the leading ten covering approximately 0.55%. Between the trimmed V and J ends, which lost 0 bases and 0 bases, there was a span of 12 bases. Per the germline V gene, CDR1 is MGHRA and CDR2 is YSYEKL. The CDR3 loop spans 17 amino acids. Turning to this clone: Antigen unknown.

The sequence came from a human donor who had COVID-19. The chain has TRBV4-1 and TRBJ1-3; D is ambiguous. The sample consisted of CD4+ T cells from peripheral blood, taken after recovery from COVID-19. CDR3 sequence (DNA): TGCGCCAGCAGCCAAGAGGGTAGCATCTTCTCTGGAAACACCATATATTTT. Amino acid sequence: CASSQEGSIFSGNTIYF.